This is a list of T cell receptor beta chains from one sample in a study of CD8+ T cells in alopecia areata. Repertoires were generated with immunoSEQ multiplex PCR, while TCRdb's copy carries only in-frame clones and drops some. The sample records about 110,000 clones, under 60% being singletons. Input material: NKG2D-low CD8+ T cells sorted from blood. These receptors came from a human donor with alopecia areata. The CDR3 runs from the conserved cysteine through the conserved F or W. The D gene is left open where the match is weak. Clone size is given for some rows only: seen once, a few or many times, or a class if the clone is expanded.

J gene: TRBJ1-2; V gene: TRBV27; D gene: TRBD1; clone size: few; CDR3 DNA: TGTGCCAGCAGTGGTCCCGACAGGGGGCGCGAAGATGGCTACACCTTC; CDR3 protein: CASSGPDRGREDGYTF
J gene: TRBJ2-1; V gene: TRBV25-1; D gene: .; clone size: .; CDR3 DNA: TGTGCCAGCAGTGGACCACGGGACACCTACAATGAGCAGTTCTTC; CDR3 protein: CASSGPRDTYNEQFF
J gene: TRBJ2-5; V gene: TRBV11-2; D gene: .; clone size: .; CDR3 DNA: TGTGCCAGCAGCTTTAGGGAGACCCAGTACTTC; CDR3 protein: CASSFRETQYF
J gene: TRBJ2-7; V gene: TRBV10-3; D gene: TRBD2; clone size: .; CDR3 DNA: TGTGCCATCAGTGACCGTAGCGGGAGGTCCGGCGAGCAGTACTTC; CDR3 protein: CAISDRSGRSGEQYF
J gene: TRBJ2-1; V gene: TRBV5-4; D gene: TRBD2; clone size: few; CDR3 DNA: TGTGCCAGCAGCTTCCCTAGCGGGAGCTCCTACAATGAGCAGTTCTTC; CDR3 protein: CASSFPSGSSYNEQFF
J gene: TRBJ2-2; V gene: TRBV27; D gene: .; clone size: .; CDR3 DNA: TGTGCCAGCAGTTTTAGTGCCGGGGAGCTGTTTTTT; CDR3 protein: CASSFSAGELFF
J gene: TRBJ1-1; V gene: TRBV25-1; D gene: .; clone size: .; CDR3 DNA: TGTGCCAGCACCCTGGGGTACAAAGCTTTCTTT; CDR3 protein: CASTLGYKAFF
J gene: TRBJ2-2; V gene: TRBV2; D gene: TRBD2; clone size: .; CDR3 DNA: TGTGCCACCCCGGGGCAAGCGGGAGGGAACACCGGGGAGCTGTTTTTT; CDR3 protein: CATPGQAGGNTGELFF
J gene: TRBJ2-1; V gene: TRBV15; D gene: TRBD1; clone size: .; CDR3 DNA: TGTGCCACCAGCAGAGATCGATCCGAGGACAGGGGTCCATACAATGAGCAGTTCTTC; CDR3 protein: CATSRDRSEDRGPYNEQFF
J gene: TRBJ1-4; V gene: TRBV7-2; D gene: .; clone size: .; CDR3 DNA: TGTGCCAGCAGCCCACGGGACATTGCAACTAATGAAAAACTGTTTTTT; CDR3 protein: CASSPRDIATNEKLFF
J gene: TRBJ2-7; V gene: TRBV28; D gene: TRBD1; clone size: .; CDR3 DNA: TGTGCCAGCAGCCCTGCCGGGACAGGGTCCAACGAGCAGTACTTC; CDR3 protein: CASSPAGTGSNEQYF
J gene: TRBJ2-3; V gene: TRBV7-7; D gene: .; clone size: once; CDR3 DNA: TGTGCTAGCAGCTTAGCGCCGGGGACAGATACGCAGTATTTT; CDR3 protein: CASSLAPGTDTQYF
J gene: TRBJ2-6; V gene: TRBV5-8; D gene: .; clone size: .; CDR3 DNA: TGTGCCAGCACCCGGGCCGCTGGGGCCAACGTCCTGACTTTC; CDR3 protein: CASTRAAGANVLTF
J gene: TRBJ2-1; V gene: TRBV19; D gene: .; clone size: .; CDR3 DNA: TGTGCCAGTAGTATCACCACCTACAATGAGCAGTTCTTC; CDR3 protein: CASSITTYNEQFF
J gene: TRBJ2-7; V gene: TRBV27; D gene: TRBD2; clone size: few; CDR3 DNA: TGTGCCAGCCAACGGACTAGCGGGAGGGCCCTCGAGCAGTACTTC; CDR3 protein: CASQRTSGRALEQYF
J gene: TRBJ2-6; V gene: TRBV28; D gene: .; clone size: once; CDR3 DNA: TGTGCCAGCAGTCCTGCCGTTACGCCTGGGGCCAACGTCCTGACTTTC; CDR3 protein: CASSPAVTPGANVLTF
J gene: TRBJ1-2; V gene: TRBV2; D gene: .; clone size: once; CDR3 DNA: TGTGCCAGCATTCCACAGGGATCTGGCTATGGCTACACCTTC; CDR3 protein: CASIPQGSGYGYTF
J gene: TRBJ1-1; V gene: TRBV5-1; D gene: .; clone size: .; CDR3 DNA: TGCGCCAGCAGCAGTACAAGGTATAACACTGAAGCTTTCTTT; CDR3 protein: CASSSTRYNTEAFF
J gene: TRBJ2-1; V gene: TRBV9; D gene: .; clone size: once; CDR3 DNA: TGTGCCAGCAGCGTAGATCGCAATGAGCAGTTCTTC; CDR3 protein: CASSVDRNEQFF
J gene: TRBJ2-7; V gene: TRBV28; D gene: .; clone size: once; CDR3 DNA: TGTGCCAGCAGTTTCTTTGGAGGGGCAGGGTACGAGCAGTACTTC; CDR3 protein: CASSFFGGAGYEQYF
J gene: TRBJ2-3; V gene: TRBV27; D gene: TRBD2; clone size: .; CDR3 DNA: TGTGCCAGCAGTTTACTAGCGGGAGGCCCAGATACGCAGTATTTT; CDR3 protein: CASSLLAGGPDTQYF
J gene: TRBJ2-7; V gene: TRBV6-5; D gene: .; clone size: .; CDR3 DNA: TGTGCCAGCAGTTACGGAGAAGGAGCGTACGAGCAGTACTTC; CDR3 protein: CASSYGEGAYEQYF
J gene: TRBJ2-1; V gene: TRBV7-9; D gene: TRBD2; clone size: .; CDR3 DNA: TGTGCCAGCAGCTTTAGCGGGAGCTCCTACAATGAGCAGTTCTTC; CDR3 protein: CASSFSGSSYNEQFF
J gene: TRBJ1-1; V gene: TRBV5-1; D gene: TRBD1; clone size: .; CDR3 DNA: TGCGCCAGCAGCTGGGGGACAGGGGGCGACACTGAAGCTTTCTTT; CDR3 protein: CASSWGTGGDTEAFF
J gene: TRBJ2-2; V gene: TRBV4-1; D gene: .; clone size: .; CDR3 DNA: TGCGCCAGCAGCCAAGACGGAGGTTTTGCCACCGGGGAGCTGTTTTTT; CDR3 protein: CASSQDGGFATGELFF
J gene: TRBJ2-5; V gene: TRBV7-9; D gene: TRBD1; clone size: .; CDR3 DNA: TGTGCCAGCAACGACGACAGGGTCGAGACCCAGTACTTC; CDR3 protein: CASNDDRVETQYF
J gene: TRBJ2-7; V gene: TRBV11-2; D gene: .; clone size: .; CDR3 DNA: TGTGCCAGCCGGTTTTGGGGAGTCGAGCAGTACTTC; CDR3 protein: CASRFWGVEQYF
J gene: TRBJ1-2; V gene: TRBV27; D gene: TRBD1; clone size: .; CDR3 DNA: TGTGCCAGCAGTTCCAGACAGGGCTTTGGCTACACCTTC; CDR3 protein: CASSSRQGFGYTF
J gene: TRBJ1-1; V gene: TRBV11-2; D gene: .; clone size: .; CDR3 DNA: TGTGCCAGCAGCTTAGCAGGGGTGAACACTGAAGCTTTCTTT; CDR3 protein: CASSLAGVNTEAFF
J gene: TRBJ2-7; V gene: TRBV19; D gene: TRBD2; clone size: few; CDR3 DNA: TGTGCCAGTAGTCCGTCTAGCGGGAGTTACGAGCAGTACTTC; CDR3 protein: CASSPSSGSYEQYF
J gene: TRBJ2-7; V gene: TRBV18; D gene: TRBD2; clone size: .; CDR3 DNA: TGTGCCAGCTCACCAATGGCGGGAGACTTCTACGAGCAGTACTTC; CDR3 protein: CASSPMAGDFYEQYF
J gene: TRBJ2-2; V gene: TRBV7-9; D gene: TRBD1; clone size: once; CDR3 DNA: TGTGCCAGCAGCTTGCGGACAGGGCCCGGGGAGCTGTTTTTT; CDR3 protein: CASSLRTGPGELFF
J gene: TRBJ2-7; V gene: TRBV7-2; D gene: .; clone size: .; CDR3 DNA: TGTGCCAGCAGCGCCGGAGGTATCCGAGGTGATTTCTACGAGCAGTACTTC; CDR3 protein: CASSAGGIRGDFYEQYF
J gene: TRBJ1-2; V gene: TRBV10-3; D gene: .; clone size: .; CDR3 DNA: TGTGCCATCAGTGATGGTGATGGCTACACCTTC; CDR3 protein: CAISDGDGYTF
J gene: TRBJ1-5; V gene: TRBV30; D gene: .; clone size: .; CDR3 DNA: TGTGCCTGGGACAGTAGCAATCAGCCCCAGCATTTT; CDR3 protein: CAWDSSNQPQHF
J gene: TRBJ2-1; V gene: TRBV11-2; D gene: .; clone size: few; CDR3 DNA: TGTGCCAGCAGCTTAGAATCGATCGAGCAGTTCTTC; CDR3 protein: CASSLESIEQFF
J gene: TRBJ1-5; V gene: TRBV28; D gene: .; clone size: .; CDR3 DNA: TGTGCCAGCAGTTCGAGGGACGGTTCTGGGCAGCCCCAGCATTTT; CDR3 protein: CASSSRDGSGQPQHF
J gene: TRBJ1-1; V gene: TRBV27; D gene: .; clone size: .; CDR3 DNA: TGTGCCAGCAGCCCCAGCGGGGACGCGACTGAAGCTTTCTTT; CDR3 protein: CASSPSGDATEAFF
J gene: TRBJ1-1; V gene: TRBV27; D gene: TRBD1; clone size: .; CDR3 DNA: TGTGCCAGCAGTCGCGCGGACAGGGAGTGGGCTGAAGCTTTCTTT; CDR3 protein: CASSRADREWAEAFF
J gene: TRBJ2-7; V gene: TRBV7-3; D gene: TRBD2; clone size: .; CDR3 DNA: TGTGCCAGCAGCTTATTTACGGGAGGGTCCTACGAGCAGTACTTC; CDR3 protein: CASSLFTGGSYEQYF
J gene: TRBJ2-2; V gene: TRBV9; D gene: .; clone size: .; CDR3 DNA: TGTGCCAGCCGGGGTTCCGGGGAGCTGTTTTTT; CDR3 protein: CASRGSGELFF
J gene: TRBJ2-7; V gene: TRBV11-2; D gene: .; clone size: .; CDR3 DNA: TGTGCCAGCAGCGTAGCCGAGGGCTCCTACGAGCAGTACTTC; CDR3 protein: CASSVAEGSYEQYF
J gene: TRBJ2-5; V gene: TRBV2; D gene: TRBD1; clone size: few; CDR3 DNA: TGTGCCAGCATTCCACAGGGGGCTGGGGAGACCCAGTACTTC; CDR3 protein: CASIPQGAGETQYF
J gene: TRBJ2-5; V gene: TRBV30; D gene: .; clone size: .; CDR3 DNA: TGTGCCTGGAGTCCACTAGGGCAGACCCAGTACTTC; CDR3 protein: CAWSPLGQTQYF
J gene: TRBJ1-1; V gene: TRBV5-6; D gene: .; clone size: few; CDR3 DNA: TGTGCCAGCAGCGATGGATTGGGCAGCTACACTGAAGCTTTCTTT; CDR3 protein: CASSDGLGSYTEAFF
J gene: TRBJ1-1; V gene: TRBV5-1; D gene: TRBD1; clone size: .; CDR3 DNA: TGCGCCAGCAGCTTGGAATACAGGGGGCATTCTGAAGCTTTCTTT; CDR3 protein: CASSLEYRGHSEAFF
J gene: TRBJ2-7; V gene: TRBV7-8; D gene: .; clone size: few; CDR3 DNA: TGTGCCAGCAGCTTAGGGGGGCCCTACGAGCAGTACTTC; CDR3 protein: CASSLGGPYEQYF
J gene: TRBJ1-1; V gene: TRBV6-5; D gene: .; clone size: .; CDR3 DNA: TGTGCCAGCAGTGAGGATAGAGACATTTATTTCTTT; CDR3 protein: CASSEDRDIYFF
J gene: TRBJ2-3; V gene: TRBV5-6; D gene: TRBD1; clone size: .; CDR3 DNA: TGTGCCAGCAGCCTAGGCACGGGACAGGGGAATGAAGATACGCAGTATTTT; CDR3 protein: CASSLGTGQGNEDTQYF
J gene: TRBJ2-7; V gene: TRBV27; D gene: .; clone size: .; CDR3 DNA: TGTGCCAGCAGATCACCGGGACCGTACGAGCAGTACTTC; CDR3 protein: CASRSPGPYEQYF
J gene: TRBJ1-1; V gene: TRBV10-2; D gene: .; clone size: few; CDR3 DNA: TGCGCCAGCCTTGAGGGGGGTGGCACTGAAGCTTTCTTT; CDR3 protein: CASLEGGGTEAFF
J gene: TRBJ2-7; V gene: TRBV4-1; D gene: .; clone size: .; CDR3 DNA: TGCGCCAGCAGCCAAGATGAGGGCAGTAGCTCCTACGAGCAGTACTTC; CDR3 protein: CASSQDEGSSSYEQYF
J gene: TRBJ2-1; V gene: TRBV7-8; D gene: TRBD2; clone size: few; CDR3 DNA: TGTGCCAGCAGCTTAGCGCTCGCTAGCGGGATACTCAACAATGAGCAGTTCTTC; CDR3 protein: CASSLALASGILNNEQFF
J gene: TRBJ2-5; V gene: TRBV6-1; D gene: TRBD1; clone size: .; CDR3 DNA: TGTGCCAGCAGCGGACAGGCACAAGAGACCCAGTACTTC; CDR3 protein: CASSGQAQETQYF
J gene: TRBJ1-3; V gene: TRBV6-5; D gene: .; clone size: .; CDR3 DNA: TGTGCCAGCACCGACATTCTAGCTGGAAACACCATATATTTT; CDR3 protein: CASTDILAGNTIYF
J gene: TRBJ2-2; V gene: TRBV5-1; D gene: TRBD1; clone size: .; CDR3 DNA: TGCGCCAGCAGCCCCGACAGGGGGCAAACCGGGGAGCTGTTTTTT; CDR3 protein: CASSPDRGQTGELFF
J gene: TRBJ2-3; V gene: TRBV20-1; D gene: .; clone size: few; CDR3 DNA: TGCAGTGCCCATAATGCAGATACGCAGTATTTT; CDR3 protein: CSAHNADTQYF
J gene: TRBJ2-1; V gene: TRBV9; D gene: .; clone size: .; CDR3 DNA: TGTGCCAGCAGCGCGTGGACCGGGCCCTACAATGAGCAGTTCTTC; CDR3 protein: CASSAWTGPYNEQFF
J gene: TRBJ1-1; V gene: TRBV9; D gene: TRBD1; clone size: .; CDR3 DNA: TGTGCCAGCAACGACGGGACAGCGAACACTGAAGCTTTCTTT; CDR3 protein: CASNDGTANTEAFF
J gene: TRBJ1-1; V gene: TRBV4-1; D gene: .; clone size: .; CDR3 DNA: TGCGCCAGCAGCCAACAGGGTCCTGGGGGGCCAAACACTGAAGCTTTCTTT; CDR3 protein: CASSQQGPGGPNTEAFF